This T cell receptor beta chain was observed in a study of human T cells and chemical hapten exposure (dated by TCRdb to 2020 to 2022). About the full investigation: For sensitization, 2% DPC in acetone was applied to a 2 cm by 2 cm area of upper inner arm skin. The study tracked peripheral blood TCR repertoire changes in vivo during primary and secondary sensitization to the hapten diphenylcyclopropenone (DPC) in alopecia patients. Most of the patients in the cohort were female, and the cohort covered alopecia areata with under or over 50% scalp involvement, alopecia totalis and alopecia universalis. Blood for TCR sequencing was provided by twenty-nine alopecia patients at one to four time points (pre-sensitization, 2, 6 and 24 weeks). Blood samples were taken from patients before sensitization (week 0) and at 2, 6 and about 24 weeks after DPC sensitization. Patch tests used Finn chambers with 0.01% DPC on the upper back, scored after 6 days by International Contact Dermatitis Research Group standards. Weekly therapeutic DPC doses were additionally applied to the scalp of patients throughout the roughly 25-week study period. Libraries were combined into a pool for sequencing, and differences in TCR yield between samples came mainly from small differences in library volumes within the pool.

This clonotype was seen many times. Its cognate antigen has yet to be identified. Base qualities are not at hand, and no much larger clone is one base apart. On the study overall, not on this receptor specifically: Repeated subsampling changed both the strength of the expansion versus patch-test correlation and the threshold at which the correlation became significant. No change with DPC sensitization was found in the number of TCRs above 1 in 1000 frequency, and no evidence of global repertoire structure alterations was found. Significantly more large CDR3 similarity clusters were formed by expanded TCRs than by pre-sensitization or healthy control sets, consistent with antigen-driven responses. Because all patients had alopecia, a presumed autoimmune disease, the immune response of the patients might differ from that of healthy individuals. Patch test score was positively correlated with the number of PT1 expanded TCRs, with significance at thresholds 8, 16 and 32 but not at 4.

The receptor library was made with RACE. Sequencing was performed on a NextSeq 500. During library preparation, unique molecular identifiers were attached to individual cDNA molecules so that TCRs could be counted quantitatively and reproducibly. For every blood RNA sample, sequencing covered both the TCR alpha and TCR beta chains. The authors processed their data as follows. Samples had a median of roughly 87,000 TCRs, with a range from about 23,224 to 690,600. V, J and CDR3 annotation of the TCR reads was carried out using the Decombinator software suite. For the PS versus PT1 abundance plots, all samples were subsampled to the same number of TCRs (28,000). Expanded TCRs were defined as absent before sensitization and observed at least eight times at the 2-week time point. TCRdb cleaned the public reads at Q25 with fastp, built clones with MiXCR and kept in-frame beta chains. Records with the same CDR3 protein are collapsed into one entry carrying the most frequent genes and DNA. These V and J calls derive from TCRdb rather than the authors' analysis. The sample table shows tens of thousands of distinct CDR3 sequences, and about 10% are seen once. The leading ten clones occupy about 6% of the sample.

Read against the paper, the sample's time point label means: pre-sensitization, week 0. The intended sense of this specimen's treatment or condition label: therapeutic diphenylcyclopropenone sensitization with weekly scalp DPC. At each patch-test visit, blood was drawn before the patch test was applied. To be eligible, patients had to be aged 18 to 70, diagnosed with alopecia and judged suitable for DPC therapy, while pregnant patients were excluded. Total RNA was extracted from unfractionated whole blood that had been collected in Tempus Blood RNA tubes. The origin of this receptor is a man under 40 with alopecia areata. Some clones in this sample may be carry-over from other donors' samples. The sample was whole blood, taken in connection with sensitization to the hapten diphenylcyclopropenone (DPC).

The nucleotide sequence is TGTGCCAGCAGCTTAATCGGGGGGACGGAAGCTTTCTTT. Its product reads: CASSLIGGTEAFF. The rearrangement combines TRBV7-3 with TRBJ1-1; TRBD1 is a weak D gene call, 5 bases matching. Based on the germline V gene, the CDR1 and CDR2 sequences are SGHTA and FQGTGA. Trimming takes 1 base from V and 8 bases from J, and the germline ends sit 11 bases apart. Including the terminal cysteine and phenylalanine, the CDR3 comprises 13 residues. The retained sequence is limited to the CDR3, 39 bases, with the frame set at the first base. The full variable domain, completed from the reference TRBV7-3 and TRBJ1-1 proteins outside the CDR3, reads GAGVSQTPSNKVTEKGKYVELRCDPISGHTALYWYRQSLGQGPEFLIYFQGTGAADDSGLPNDRFFAVRPEGSVSTLKIQRTERGDSAVYLCASSLIGGTEAFFGQGTRLTVV.